This T cell receptor (beta chain) was recorded in a study of cytomegalovirus exposure and HLA in healthy donors. Study-level background: Drawn from HLA-typed donors, approximately 86 million unique TCRs were held in an early data release. Whole-study results and caveats: The availability of immune exposure information extended only to CMV serostatus. A missense DCLRE1C variant was associated with V- and J-gene trimming of TCR beta chains in a later analysis, and an independent cohort replicated the association.

In germline, CDR1 is MGHRA, CDR2 YSYEKL. V lost 4 bases and J lost 2; bases outside the gene matches: 9. CDR3 length: 16 residues. It was with 60 Vbeta and 13 Jbeta primers that the PCR ran. Generated by immunoSEQ multiplex PCR, the TCRdb table keeps only in-frame clones and is missing some. The data contain 200,000 to 250,000 clones, over 65% of them seen just once; the ten biggest clones take up over 1%. Worth noting for this clone: The target antigen is unknown.

Material: PBMCs. The V and J genes are TRBV4-1 and TRBJ2-5; 8 positions match TRBD2. This receptor was taken from a human donor in good health. The CDR3 DNA sequence: TGCGCCAGCAGCCCGTCCGGGACTAGGGCTCAAGAGACCCAGTACTTC. Translation: CASSPSGTRAQETQYF.